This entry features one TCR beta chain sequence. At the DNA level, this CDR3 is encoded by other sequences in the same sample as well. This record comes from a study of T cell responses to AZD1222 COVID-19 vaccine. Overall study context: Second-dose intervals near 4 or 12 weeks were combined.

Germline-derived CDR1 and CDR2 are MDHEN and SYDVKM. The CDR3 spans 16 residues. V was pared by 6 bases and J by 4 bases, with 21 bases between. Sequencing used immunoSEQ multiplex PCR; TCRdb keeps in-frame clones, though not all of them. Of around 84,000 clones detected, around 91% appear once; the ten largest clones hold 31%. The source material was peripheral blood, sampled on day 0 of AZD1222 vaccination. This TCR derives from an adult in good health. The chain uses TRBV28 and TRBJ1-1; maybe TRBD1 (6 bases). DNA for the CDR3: TGTGCCAGCAGCCGCTTGGTGGCAGGGGCCTTCACTGAAGCTTTCTTT. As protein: CASSRLVAGAFTEAFF.